What follows is one T cell receptor (beta chain) and its context. V was shortened by 5 bases and J by 8 bases, with 15 bases between the two germline ends. This CDR3 is built from 13 residues. Germline V gene data show CDR1 as SQVTM and CDR2 as ANQGSEA. Repertoires were generated with immunoSEQ multiplex PCR, while TCRdb's copy carries only in-frame clones and drops some. The sample lists some 260,000 clones, over 80% occurring once. The data originate from a study of blood T cell repertoires in COVID-19. The wider study: Material from acute and convalescent COVID-19 was sourced from the United States, Italy and Spain.

This receptor was obtained from a woman in her late teens or twenties who had recovered from COVID-19. The chain joins TRBV29-1 to TRBJ1-4; a weak D match, TRBD1 (5 bases). Source material: PBMCs or T cells enriched from blood (not recorded which). Written as DNA, the CDR3 is TGCAGCGTTTTTGGGCAGGGTACAGAAAAACTGTTTTTT. Translation: CSVFGQGTEKLFF.